The 24 T cell receptor beta chains below were found in one sample sequenced in a study of blood T cell repertoires in COVID-19. TCRdb's table, derived via immunoSEQ multiplex PCR, lists solely in-frame clones and lacks some. Of fewer than 350,000 clones in the sample, 70% to 90% are singletons; the top ten hold less than 2.5%. The sample comprised PBMCs or T cells enriched from blood (not recorded which). Receptors originate from a man aged 30 to 39 who had recovered from COVID-19.

In DNA form, the CDR3 reads TGTGCCGGGGACAGGGGGCTTGGCTACACCTTC. It is translated as CAGDRGLGYTF. The chain employs TRBV7-9 and TRBJ1-2; 12 nucleotides match TRBD1. The germline CDR1 and CDR2 sequences are SEHNR and FQNEAQ (reference sequence). The CDR3 runs 11 residues. V dropped 11 bases and J dropped 7; count of bases not matched to a gene: 2.

V usage is TRBV9 and J usage is TRBJ2-1; D is undetermined. Germline V lookup: CDR1 SGDLS, CDR2 YYNGEE. The CDR3 contains 14 residues. Deletions cut 3 bases from V and 9 bases from J, with 16 bases between. The CDR3 sequence is CASSGSIISGEQFF. In nucleotides, the CDR3 is TGTGCCAGCAGCGGTTCAATTATCTCGGGTGAGCAGTTCTTC. The full variable domain, with the rest looked up from reference TRBV9 and TRBJ2-1, is DSGVTQTPKHLITATGQRVTLRCSPRSGDLSVYWYQQSLDQGLQFLIQYYNGEERAKGNILERFSAQQFPDLHSELNLSSLELGDSALYFCASSGSIISGEQFFGPGTRLTVL.

The chain links TRBV11-2 to TRBJ2-5; 15 positions agree with TRBD2. J gave up 5 bases and V 5 bases, and 15 bases lay outside the gene matches. From germline, CDR1 is SGHAT and CDR2 FQNNGV. The CDR3 runs 19 residues. This chain's CDR3 is CASSPNQGLAGGVRETQYF. Here the CDR3 DNA reads TGTGCCAGCAGCCCAAACCAGGGACTAGCGGGGGGTGTGCGGGAGACCCAGTACTTC.

The chain links TRBV7-2 to TRBJ1-2; 9 bases align to TRBD1. Germline V CDR1 and CDR2: SGHTA, FQGNSA. This CDR3 region has 14 residues. V gave up 1 base and J gave up 8 bases; unmatched junction bases: 5. CDR3: CASSLERTGEGYTF. DNA for the CDR3: TGTGCCAGCAGCTTAGAAAGGACAGGGGAGGGCTACACCTTC. Complete variable domain (other parts from reference TRBV7-2 and TRBJ1-2): GAGVSQSPSNKVTEKGKDVELRCDPISGHTALYWYRQSLGQGLEFLIYFQGNSAPDKSGLPSDRFSAERTGGSVSTLTIQRTQQEDSAVYLCASSLERTGEGYTFGSGTRLTVV.

The chain couples TRBV12-3 or TRBV12-4 to TRBJ1-2; D remains ambiguous. This CDR3 has 10 amino acids. V lost 5 bases, J lost 7 bases, and 5 bases lay in between. The CDR3 DNA follows: TGTGCCAGCAGTAGCGGTGGCTACACCTTC. This codes for CASSSGGYTF.

This CDR3 is CASSPSFRGSAGELFF. Here the CDR3 DNA reads TGTGCCAGCTCACCATCTTTCCGGGGGAGCGCCGGGGAGCTGTTTTTT. The gene calls are TRBV18 and TRBJ2-2, with a tentative D call TRBD2 (6 bases). Germline V CDR1 and CDR2: KGHSH, LQKENI. CDR3 length equals 16 residues. V gave up 2 bases and J gave up 6 bases, with 16 bases separating them.

The chain uses TRBV15 and TRBJ2-7; TRBD1 agrees at 9 bases. Looked up from germline, CDR1 is LNHNV and CDR2 is YYDKDF (reference sequence). This CDR3 contains 15 residues. Trimming removed 0 bases from V and 5 bases from J; junction bases left unmatched: 5. This CDR3 is CATSRDNRGQDEQYF. The CDR3 nucleotides are TGTGCCACCAGCAGAGATAACAGGGGGCAGGACGAGCAGTACTTC. Together with reference TRBV15 and TRBJ2-7, the CDR3 gives the full variable domain: DAMVIQNPRYQVTQFGKPVTLSCSQTLNHNVMYWYQQKSSQAPKLLFHYYDKDFNNEADTPDNFQSRRPNTSFCFLDIRSPGLGDTAMYLCATSRDNRGQDEQYFGPGTRLTVT.

The rearrangement uses TRBV3-1 (or the pseudogene TRBV3-2) and TRBJ1-2; possibly TRBD1 for D (6 bases). The CDR3 sequence is 11 residues long. Germline CDR1 and CDR2: LGHDT and YNNKEL (reference sequence). The germline V and J ends were trimmed by 3 bases and 7 bases, with 6 bases remaining between them. CDR3 sequence: CASSQTGGYTF. The CDR3 nucleotides are TGTGCCAGCAGCCAGACAGGTGGCTACACCTTC.

This chain connects TRBV7-8 to TRBJ1-6, with D maybe TRBD1 (6 bases). Germline V gene sequence: CDR1 SGHVS, CDR2 FQNEAQ. V shed 1 base and J shed 3 bases, with 13 bases lying between them. The length of the CDR3 is 17 residues. The CDR3 loop reads CASSLGQGNLYNSPLHF. The CDR3 DNA reads TGTGCCAGCAGCTTAGGTCAGGGGAACCTCTATAATTCACCCCTCCACTTT.

The V call is TRBV10-3, the J call TRBJ2-5, with 10 nucleotides matching TRBD2. Germline lookup yields CDR1 ENHRY and CDR2 SYGVKD. CDR3 length equals 15 residues. J lost 5 bases, V lost 4 bases, and 7 bases had no gene match. The CDR3 coding sequence is TGTGCCATCAGTGGATTAGCGGGGGGCGAGGAGACCCAGTACTTC. This gives the protein CAISGLAGGEETQYF.

The table lists this clone with a few counts. This chain connects TRBV11-2 to TRBJ1-2; unclear D gene. This CDR3 spans 16 amino acids. Germline CDR1 and CDR2: SGHAT and FQNNGV. Trimming removed 5 bases at V and 4 bases at J, with 20 bases between. CDR3 bases: TGTGCCAGCAGCCTCCTAAGCGCCGGTGGGTCCTATGGCTACACCTTC. This encodes CASSLLSAGGSYGYTF.

This clone appeared a few times. The chain joins TRBV30 to TRBJ1-6, with D possibly matching TRBD1 (6 bases). Per germline, CDR1 GTSNPN and CDR2 SVGIG (reference sequence). The CDR3 totals 14 residues. V lost 0 bases, J lost 14 bases, and 17 bases lay in between. DNA of the CDR3: TGTGCCTGGAGTGTAGTACAGGGCCGTGTAGCCCTCCACTTT. Amino acid sequence: CAWSVVQGRVALHF.

The rearrangement links TRBV13 to TRBJ2-7; no firm D call. CDR1 and CDR2 from the germline V gene are PRHDT and FYEKMQ (reference sequence). Trimming removed 3 bases at V and 3 bases at J, with 21 bases between. The CDR3 covers 17 residues. CDR3 sequence (DNA): TGTGCCAGCAGCTTGCCTGATCGACTCGATCCGAACTACGAGCAGTACTTC. The encoded protein is CASSLPDRLDPNYEQYF.

The rearrangement links TRBV3-1 (or the pseudogene TRBV3-2) to TRBJ2-3, with a weak D call TRBD2 (5 bases). With 7 bases removed from V and 1 base from J, the gap between germline ends came to 12 bases. CDR1 LGHDT and CDR2 YNNKEL come from the germline V gene (reference sequence). This CDR3 contains 14 residues. DNA of the CDR3: TGTGCCAGCACCAGAGGAGCGGGCACAGATACGCAGTATTTT. Residues: CASTRGAGTDTQYF.

This clone was counted once. This sequence joins TRBV5-1 and TRBJ1-1; TRBD1 is a possible D gene (6 bases). V was cut by 4 bases and J by 4 bases, with 14 bases left in between. CDR1 and CDR2 from the germline V gene are SGHRS and YFSETQ. The CDR3 has 14 amino acids. The CDR3 spells CASSQNTGTTEAFF. CDR3 DNA: TGCGCCAGCAGCCAGAACACAGGGACCACTGAAGCTTTCTTT.

The J gene is TRBJ1-1, the V gene TRBV11-2, with TRBD1 matching over 7 bases. The CDR3 totals 13 residues. Trimming cost V 2 bases and J 7 bases; bases outside gene matches: 4. Germline CDR1 and CDR2: SGHAT and FQNNGV. The CDR3 bases are TGTGCCAGCAGCTTACCACCAGGGGGTGAAGCTTTCTTT. It codes for CASSLPPGGEAFF.

V usage is TRBV19 and J usage is TRBJ1-4, with D perhaps TRBD1 (5 bases). The V end lost 7 bases, the J end lost 7 bases, and 13 bases lay between the germline ends. Germline V gives CDR1 LNHDA, CDR2 SQIVND (reference sequence). The CDR3 runs 13 residues. CDR3 sequence: CASKMTGGEKLFF. In DNA, the CDR3 is TGTGCCAGTAAGATGACGGGGGGTGAAAAACTGTTTTTT.

This chain uses TRBV5-6 with TRBJ2-3; tentatively, D is TRBD2 (7 bases). Between the trimmed V and J ends, which lost 0 bases and 4 bases, there was a span of 18 bases. CDR1 is SGHDT, CDR2 YYEEEE, per germline. CDR3 length: 17 amino acids. As DNA, the CDR3 is TGTGCCAGCAGCTTGGGCCAGGGGAGGGTTCGGGCAGATACGCAGTATTTT. It is translated as CASSLGQGRVRADTQYF. Together with reference TRBV5-6 and TRBJ2-3, the CDR3 gives the full variable domain: DAGVTQSPTHLIKTRGQQVTLRCSPKSGHDTVSWYQQALGQGPQFIFQYYEEEERQRGNFPDRFSGHQFPNYSSELNVNALLLGDSALYLCASSLGQGRVRADTQYFGPGTRLTVL.

V gene TRBV9 combines with J gene TRBJ2-1; 9 nucleotides align to TRBD1. V was clipped by 4 bases and J by 2 bases; unmatched bases: 7. The CDR3 is 16 amino acids. The V gene's germline CDR1 is SGDLS and CDR2 YYNGEE. In DNA, the CDR3 is TGTGCCAGCAGCCAAGGGACAGGGCTACCCTACAATGAGCAGTTCTTC. Its translation: CASSQGTGLPYNEQFF.

J is TRBJ2-3 and V is TRBV5-1; 9 bases are a match to TRBD2. Germline V lookup: CDR1 SGHRS, CDR2 YFSETQ. The CDR3 extends over 17 amino acids. Unmatched junction bases numbered 8, after V lost 0 bases and J lost 3 bases. CDR3 bases: TGCGCCAGCAGCTTGGCGGCGGGGGGGCTGGGGACAGATACGCAGTATTTT. Protein: CASSLAAGGLGTDTQYF.

This chain links TRBV18 with TRBJ1-1; tentative D call: TRBD1 (5 bases). The germline CDR1 and CDR2 sequences are KGHSH and LQKENI. The CDR3 covers 14 residues. The germline V and J ends were trimmed by 3 bases and 5 bases, with 13 bases remaining between them. The CDR3 here is CASSPGGGDTEAFF. DNA for the CDR3: TGTGCCAGCTCACCGGGGGGGGGTGATACTGAAGCTTTCTTT.

The genes are TRBV30 and TRBJ2-1; TRBD2 is a possible D gene (5 bases). The germline gives CDR1 GTSNPN, CDR2 SVGIG (reference sequence). Trimming pared 1 base from V and 6 bases from J, leaving 10 bases between. CDR3 size: 13 residues. The CDR3 bases are TGTGCCTGGAGTGACGGGGTTTTCAATGAGCAGTTCTTC. Its translation: CAWSDGVFNEQFF.

The V gene is TRBV11-1, the J gene TRBJ1-1; D remains ambiguous. Germline CDR1 and CDR2: SGHAT and FQDESV (reference sequence). This CDR3 has 15 amino acids. V lost 0 bases to trimming and J lost 4 bases, with 12 bases between them. The CDR3 nucleotides are TGTGCCAGCAGCTTAGCTCCGGGTCGAGCCACTGAAGCTTTCTTT. Encoded protein: CASSLAPGRATEAFF.

The rearrangement joins TRBV2 to TRBJ2-5, with 7 bases matching TRBD1. The CDR3 contains 12 residues. Germline values: CDR1 SNHLY, CDR2 FYNNEI. After removal of 6 bases from V and 9 bases from J, the junction contained 7 bases not matched to a gene. This CDR3 is CASRSTGVAQYF. CDR3 sequence (DNA): TGTGCCAGCAGGTCTACAGGGGTGGCCCAGTACTTC. The variable domain in full, completed from reference TRBV2 and TRBJ2-5, reads EPEVTQTPSHQVTQMGQEVILRCVPISNHLYFYWYRQILGQKVEFLVSFYNNEISEKSEIFDDQFSVERPDGSNFTLKIRSTKLEDSAMYFCASRSTGVAQYFGPGTRLLVL.